Listed below are T cell receptor beta chains from one sample, sequenced in a study of CD8 T cells in Susac syndrome. TCRdb recomputed calls from the immunoSEQ multiplex PCR reads with MiXCR, one row per CDR3 protein. The sample has 150,000 to 200,000 distinct CDR3 sequences; roughly 95% are singletons. The material sequenced was CD4+ T cells from PBMCs. The receptors derive from a human donor in good health. Both conserved end residues are part of each CDR3. A D gene is named only where the DNA matches it firmly. Size is omitted from some rows. Given values are once, few, many or a class for expanded clones.

d_call: -; v_call: TRBV15; j_call: TRBJ1-1; clone_size: once; cdr3_nt: TGTGCCACCAGCAGACAGGGGCTAGCAGCTTTCTTT; cdr3_aa: CATSRQGLAAFF
d_call: TRBD1; v_call: TRBV3-1; j_call: TRBJ2-5; clone_size: -; cdr3_nt: TGTGCCAGCAGCCGACGGGACAGGGGGAGACAAGAGACCCAGTACTTC; cdr3_aa: CASSRRDRGRQETQYF
d_call: -; v_call: TRBV7-6; j_call: TRBJ2-7; clone_size: -; cdr3_nt: TGTGCCAGCAGCCCTTCCCATCTGGACAGACTTTACTTC; cdr3_aa: CASSPSHLDRLYF
d_call: -; v_call: TRBV29-1; j_call: TRBJ2-3; clone_size: -; cdr3_nt: TGCAGCGTACCCGAAACTGGGACAGATACGCAGTATTTT; cdr3_aa: CSVPETGTDTQYF
d_call: -; v_call: TRBV18; j_call: TRBJ2-1; clone_size: -; cdr3_nt: TGTGCCAGCTCACCACCTATGGGCGGGGGCAACGAATACAATGAGCAGTTCTTC; cdr3_aa: CASSPPMGGGNEYNEQFF
d_call: -; v_call: TRBV24-1; j_call: TRBJ1-3; clone_size: -; cdr3_nt: TGTGCCACCAGTGACCGGGACGGACCTCAGGATTTT; cdr3_aa: CATSDRDGPQDF
d_call: -; v_call: TRBV5-4; j_call: TRBJ2-7; clone_size: once; cdr3_nt: TGTGCCAGCAGCTTTACAGGGACCAAGCAGTACTTC; cdr3_aa: CASSFTGTKQYF
d_call: -; v_call: TRBV6-1; j_call: TRBJ1-4; clone_size: -; cdr3_nt: TGTGCCAGCAGTCCCCGACTGGAACCAACTAATGAAAAACTGTTTTTT; cdr3_aa: CASSPRLEPTNEKLFF
d_call: -; v_call: TRBV3-1; j_call: TRBJ2-3; clone_size: -; cdr3_nt: TGTGCCAGCAGCTCGGACAGAGAGGAATGGGGCACAGATACGCAGTATTTT; cdr3_aa: CASSSDREEWGTDTQYF
d_call: TRBD2; v_call: TRBV9; j_call: TRBJ2-3; clone_size: -; cdr3_nt: TGTGCCAGCAGCGTAAGCCCTAGCGGGGGGGCTGTAGATACGCAGTATTTT; cdr3_aa: CASSVSPSGGAVDTQYF
d_call: TRBD2; v_call: TRBV3-1; j_call: TRBJ2-3; clone_size: -; cdr3_nt: TGTGCCAGCAGCCAAGATTTAGCCGTGACTAGCCGGAGCACAGATACGCAGTATTTT; cdr3_aa: CASSQDLAVTSRSTDTQYF
d_call: -; v_call: TRBV20-1; j_call: TRBJ1-4; clone_size: -; cdr3_nt: TGCAGTGCCGAAAACGAAAAACTGTTTTTT; cdr3_aa: CSAENEKLFF
d_call: TRBD1; v_call: TRBV29-1; j_call: TRBJ1-2; clone_size: -; cdr3_nt: TGCAGCGTTGACGGGTCAGGGGGCCTGATTTCCTATGGCTACACCTTC; cdr3_aa: CSVDGSGGLISYGYTF
d_call: -; v_call: TRBV15; j_call: TRBJ2-1; clone_size: -; cdr3_nt: TGTGCCACCAGGGAGGCTTCCTACAATGAGCAGTTCTTC; cdr3_aa: CATREASYNEQFF
d_call: -; v_call: TRBV10-3; j_call: TRBJ1-5; clone_size: -; cdr3_nt: TGTGCCATCAGTGAGTCGAGGGAGATCAATTCCCAGCATTTT; cdr3_aa: CAISESREINSQHF
d_call: -; v_call: TRBV20-1; j_call: TRBJ1-2; clone_size: -; cdr3_nt: TGCAGTGCTAGAGAGGGTGAATATGGCTACACCTTC; cdr3_aa: CSAREGEYGYTF
d_call: -; v_call: TRBV3-1; j_call: TRBJ2-2; clone_size: -; cdr3_nt: TGTGCCAGCAGCCAAGAATTTGGTCTCCCCGACGGGACCGGGGAGCTGTTTTTT; cdr3_aa: CASSQEFGLPDGTGELFF
d_call: TRBD2; v_call: TRBV29-1; j_call: TRBJ2-1; clone_size: -; cdr3_nt: TGCAGCGTTGTTAGCGGGGGGGCCCAATCCTACAATGAGCAGTTCTTC; cdr3_aa: CSVVSGGAQSYNEQFF
d_call: -; v_call: TRBV7-3; j_call: TRBJ2-1; clone_size: -; cdr3_nt: TGTGCCAGCAGCTTTCAAGGGTTGAGCGGCTACAATGAGCAGTTCTTC; cdr3_aa: CASSFQGLSGYNEQFF
d_call: -; v_call: TRBV2; j_call: TRBJ1-4; clone_size: -; cdr3_nt: TGTGCCAGCAGTGACCAGTACGGAAAACTGTTTTTT; cdr3_aa: CASSDQYGKLFF
d_call: -; v_call: TRBV20-1; j_call: TRBJ1-2; clone_size: -; cdr3_nt: TGCAGTGCTAGAGGGGTGGGACTCCAGTTTGGCTACACCTTC; cdr3_aa: CSARGVGLQFGYTF
d_call: -; v_call: TRBV5-4; j_call: TRBJ2-3; clone_size: -; cdr3_nt: TGTGCCAGCAGCTTGGGGCAGGGGTACGCAGATACGCAGTATTTT; cdr3_aa: CASSLGQGYADTQYF
d_call: -; v_call: TRBV7-9; j_call: TRBJ1-2; clone_size: -; cdr3_nt: TGTGCCAGCAGCTTTTCACAGGGATATGGCTACACCTTC; cdr3_aa: CASSFSQGYGYTF